These 27 T cell receptor beta chains share one sample of origin, sequenced in a study of blood T cell repertoires in COVID-19 (dated by TCRdb to 2018 to 2020). The library came from the immunoSEQ multiplex PCR assay. TCRdb retrieved this table from immuneACCESS and kept in-frame rearrangements only. Not all clones are present; in checked studies, unresolved V genes account for under half, and no reason is known for the remainder. Counted in this sample were around 280,000 clones; roughly 80% of them appeared once. Jointly, the top ten make up around 4% of the sample. The sequencing sample was made of peripheral blood. These receptors were taken from a woman between 45 and 60 years old with active or convalescent COVID-19.

The chain joins TRBV7-2 to TRBJ1-6; the D gene is possibly TRBD1 (6 bases). This CDR3 is built from 15 residues. V shed 0 bases and J shed 10 bases, with 13 bases lying between them. Germline loops: CDR1 SGHTA, CDR2 FQGNSA. The DNA of the CDR3 is TGTGCCAGCAGCTTAGCGTCAGGGGTCGGGTCACCCCTCCACTTT. It is translated as CASSLASGVGSPLHF.

The chain has TRBV11-2 and TRBJ1-1; D ambiguous. V gave up 0 bases and J gave up 3 bases, with 5 bases separating them. The CDR3 length is 13 residues. In germline, CDR1 is SGHAT, CDR2 FQNNGV. This CDR3 reads CASSLDRDTEAFF. CDR3 coding DNA: TGTGCCAGCAGCTTAGATCGAGACACTGAAGCTTTCTTT.

J is TRBJ1-5 and V is TRBV28, with D unclear. Looked up from germline, CDR1 is MDHEN and CDR2 is SYDVKM. The CDR3 runs 15 residues. V was shortened by 2 bases and J by 2 bases, with 10 bases between the two germline ends. This CDR3 is CASSLRGRGNQPQHF. DNA of the CDR3: TGTGCCAGCAGTTTAAGAGGGCGAGGCAATCAGCCCCAGCATTTT.

This chain uses TRBV24-1 with TRBJ2-1, with unresolved D. Trimming pared 5 bases from V and 7 bases from J, leaving 14 bases between. CDR3 size: 14 residues. Germline values: CDR1 KGHDR, CDR2 SFDVKD. CDR3 loop: CATSGGKTWNEQFF. CDR3 bases: TGTGCCACCAGTGGAGGAAAAACTTGGAATGAGCAGTTCTTC.

This CDR3 reads CASSGERGNTEAFF. The CDR3 DNA reads as TGTGCCAGCAGTGGCGAACGTGGGAACACTGAAGCTTTCTTT. The chain carries TRBV2 and TRBJ1-1, with no clear D. CDR3 length equals 14 residues. The V end was cut by 4 bases, the J end by 1 base, with 10 bases between. Germline CDR1 reads SNHLY; CDR2 reads FYNNEI.

This clone has only a few counts. CDR3 DNA: TGTGCCAGCAGCCCTAGGGAGGCGGGAGGTTCCTACAATGAGCAGTTCTTC. The encoded protein is CASSPREAGGSYNEQFF. V and J are TRBV5-4 and TRBJ2-1; 8 bases are a match to TRBD2. This CDR3 is built from 17 residues. The V segment lost 4 bases and the J segment 1 base; nucleotides outside the gene matches: 10. Germline CDR1 is SGHNT and CDR2 is YYREEE (reference sequence).

The chain employs TRBV5-1 and TRBJ2-1; 16 bases are shared with TRBD2. The CDR3 consists of 18 residues. The V gene end was trimmed by 2 bases and the J gene end by 7 bases; junction bases not matched to a gene: 9. Germline CDR1 is SGHRS and CDR2 is YFSETQ. As DNA, the CDR3 is TGCGCCAGCAGCTTCTCCGGGACTAGCGGGAGGGCCGGTAATGAGCAGTTCTTC. Protein sequence: CASSFSGTSGRAGNEQFF.

The chain is built from TRBV14 and TRBJ1-2; 9 bases are shared with TRBD1. The CDR3 loop spans 16 amino acids. V lost 4 bases and J lost 6; bases outside the gene matches: 12. The germline V gene encodes CDR1 SGHDN and CDR2 FVKESK. The CDR3 DNA reads TGTGCCAGCAGCCGCCGAAGGGGACAGGGAAGAAATGGCTACACCTTC. Protein sequence: CASSRRRGQGRNGYTF. Looking up the rest from reference TRBV14 and TRBJ1-2 gives the full variable domain: EAGVTQFPSHSVIEKGQTVTLRCDPISGHDNLYWYRRVMGKEIKFLLHFVKESKQDESGMPNNRFLAERTGGTYSTLKVQPAELEDSGVYFCASSRRRGQGRNGYTFGSGTRLTVV.

The sample holds many counts of this clone. CDR3 in DNA: TGTGCCAGCAGCCAGGGGGAGGACACTGAAGCTTTCTTT. Amino acids: CASSQGEDTEAFF. J is TRBJ1-1 and V is TRBV2, with 7 nucleotides matching TRBD1. The CDR3 length is 13 residues. Germline-derived CDR1 and CDR2 are SNHLY and FYNNEI. Trimming took 6 bases from V and 3 from J; bases not matched to a gene: 4.

The V and J genes are TRBV18 and TRBJ1-3, with 7 bases lining up with TRBD1. The germline V gene has CDR1 KGHSH and CDR2 LQKENI. This CDR3 has 18 residues. Trimming took 2 bases from V and 0 from J; bases not matched to a gene: 10. The CDR3 DNA is TGTGCCAGCTCACCATTTACCGGGACAGAAAACTCTGGAAACACCATATATTTT. Protein: CASSPFTGTENSGNTIYF.

The V gene is TRBV19, the J gene TRBJ2-1; D unclear. The V and J ends lost 1 base and 10 bases respectively, with 11 bases between them. Germline CDR1 reads LNHDA; CDR2 reads SQIVND (reference sequence). The CDR3 runs 13 residues. DNA for the CDR3: TGTGCCAGTAGTATAGCTAGGCGCAGCGAGCAGTTCTTC. Amino acid sequence: CASSIARRSEQFF.

The genes are TRBV7-6 and TRBJ1-1, with 10 bases lining up with TRBD1. Per germline, CDR1 SGHVS and CDR2 FNYEAQ. With 1 base clipped from V and 11 bases from J, the junction kept 4 bases outside the gene matches. The CDR3 contains 13 residues. CDR3: CASSLEPGQGAFF. Here the CDR3 DNA reads TGTGCCAGCAGCTTAGAACCGGGACAGGGGGCTTTCTTT.

The genes are TRBV10-1 and TRBJ1-1, with a weak D call TRBD1 (5 bases). V was pared by 3 bases and J by 5 bases, with 10 bases between. Germline V gene lookup returns CDR1 WNHNN and CDR2 SYGVQD (reference sequence). CDR3 length equals 13 residues. The CDR3 DNA follows: TGCGCCAGCAGTGACAGGGTATTTACTGAAGCTTTCTTT. It specifies CASSDRVFTEAFF.

This chain connects TRBV5-1 to TRBJ1-1; TRBD1 agrees at 7 bases. The V gene's germline CDR1 is SGHRS and CDR2 YFSETQ. The V segment lost 2 bases and the J segment 4 bases; nucleotides outside the gene matches: 5. This CDR3 has 14 amino acids. CDR3: CASSFDRATTEAFF. CDR3 coding DNA: TGCGCCAGCAGCTTTGACAGGGCGACCACTGAAGCTTTCTTT.

This CDR3 is CASSLGGMRTDTQYF. The CDR3, as DNA: TGTGCCAGCAGCTTAGGAGGGATGCGCACAGATACGCAGTATTTT. J is TRBJ2-3 and V is TRBV11-2; D perhaps matches TRBD2 (5 bases). This CDR3 is 15 amino acids long. Germline V gene sequence: CDR1 SGHAT, CDR2 FQNNGV. The germline V and J ends were trimmed by 1 base and 1 base, with 9 bases remaining between them.

The chain carries TRBV3-1 (or the pseudogene TRBV3-2) and TRBJ2-5, with D uncertain. Germline loops: CDR1 LGHDT, CDR2 YNNKEL (reference sequence). This CDR3 is built from 20 residues. Trimming removed 1 base at V and 5 bases at J, with 29 bases between. The CDR3 coding sequence is TGTGCCAGCAGCCAAGGCTGGGTGCGGTCTCAGCCGCAAGGAAAGGAGACCCAGTACTTC. This codes for CASSQGWVRSQPQGKETQYF.

The genes are TRBV5-1 and TRBJ2-2; 11 bases are a match to TRBD2. The CDR3 covers 19 residues. The trim removed 0 bases at V and 0 bases at J, leaving 7 bases unmatched. The germline gives CDR1 SGHRS, CDR2 YFSETQ. The CDR3 nucleotides are TGCGCCAGCAGCTTGGGACTAGCGGGATGGGCCGCGAACACCGGGGAGCTGTTTTTT. It codes for CASSLGLAGWAANTGELFF.

The CDR3 spells CASSVGGTGLMNTEAFF. DNA for the CDR3: TGCGCCAGCAGCGTGGGGGGGACAGGACTTATGAACACTGAAGCTTTCTTT. This sequence joins TRBV5-1 and TRBJ1-1; TRBD1 matches at 8 bases. CDR1 is SGHRS, CDR2 YFSETQ, per germline. The CDR3 has 17 residues. V shed 4 bases, J shed 0 bases, and the junction held 11 bases outside the gene matches.

This clone was found once. This chain links TRBV29-1 with TRBJ2-7; 10 bases agree with TRBD2. V was clipped by 3 bases and J by 4 bases; unmatched bases: 3. This CDR3 is built from 13 residues. Germline V gene sequence: CDR1 SQVTM, CDR2 ANQGSEA. The CDR3 DNA reads TGCAGCGTTGAGTCAGCGGGAGGGTACGAGCAGTACTTC. It encodes CSVESAGGYEQYF.

V usage is TRBV11-1 and J usage is TRBJ2-7, with D possibly being TRBD2 (6 bases). With 3 bases removed from V and 3 bases from J, the gap between germline ends came to 9 bases. The CDR3 totals 13 residues. Germline-derived CDR1 and CDR2 are SGHAT and FQDESV (reference sequence). In DNA form, the CDR3 reads TGTGCCAGCAGCTTCGGGACTTACTACGAGCAGTACTTC. Translation gives CASSFGTYYEQYF.

In this sample, this clone turned up once. This rearrangement joins TRBV6-5 to TRBJ1-2, with D possibly matching TRBD1 (6 bases). V lost 8 bases, J lost 2 bases, and 12 bases lay in between. CDR3 size: 13 residues. The germline V gene encodes CDR1 MNHEY and CDR2 SVGAGI. CDR3: CASGIQGNYGYTF. The CDR3 bases are TGTGCCAGCGGAATACAGGGAAACTATGGCTACACCTTC.

With regard to this clone: The same CDR3 is also encoded by other DNA sequences in this sample. The chain employs TRBV7-9 and TRBJ1-4; D is possibly TRBD1 (5 bases). The length of the CDR3 is 14 residues. Trimming removed 3 bases at V and 5 bases at J, with 10 bases between. Germline CDR1 is SEHNR and CDR2 is FQNEAQ (reference sequence). CDR3 protein: CASSFGQGNEKLFF. The CDR3 DNA is TGTGCCAGCAGCTTTGGTCAGGGAAATGAAAAACTGTTTTTT.

V usage is TRBV6-1 and J usage is TRBJ1-1; D is unresolved. The CDR3 has 16 residues. Trimming took off 0 bases at V and 1 base at J, with 12 bases between the two ends. The V gene's germline CDR1 is MNHNS and CDR2 SASEGT. The CDR3 region is CASSEAALGSNTEAFF. The DNA of the CDR3 is TGTGCCAGCAGTGAAGCGGCCCTAGGATCGAACACTGAAGCTTTCTTT.

The rearrangement links TRBV30 to TRBJ1-5; 8 bases align to TRBD1. V lost 5 bases to trimming and J lost 4 bases; unmatched junction nucleotides: 4. Germline V gives CDR1 GTSNPN, CDR2 SVGIG (reference sequence). This CDR3 contains 13 residues. CDR3 protein: CAWGQGFNQPQHF. CDR3 DNA sequence: TGTGCCTGGGGACAGGGATTTAATCAGCCCCAGCATTTT.

This chain links TRBV11-3 with TRBJ2-1, with TRBD2 matching over 15 bases. Germline lookup yields CDR1 SGHNT and CDR2 YENEEA. V was clipped by 1 base and J by 7 bases; unmatched bases: 2. The CDR3 sequence is 16 residues long. The CDR3 is CASSLGGLAGGNEQFF. CDR3 DNA sequence: TGTGCCAGCAGCTTAGGGGGACTAGCGGGAGGAAATGAGCAGTTCTTC.

The chain joins TRBV19 to TRBJ2-5; 8 bases align to TRBD1. V shed 5 bases, J shed 5 bases, and the junction held 7 bases outside the gene matches. Germline assignment: CDR1 LNHDA and CDR2 SQIVND (reference sequence). The CDR3 extends over 14 amino acids. The CDR3 is CASSADRGKETQYF. CDR3 DNA: TGTGCCAGTAGTGCCGACAGGGGCAAGGAGACCCAGTACTTC.

The rearrangement links TRBV25-1 to TRBJ2-1, with a tentative D call TRBD1 (5 bases). CDR3 length: 16 amino acids. Trimming removed 3 bases from V and 7 bases from J, with 19 bases in between. The germline CDR1 and CDR2 sequences are MGHDK and SYGVNS. The CDR3: CASSEPQGRVENEQFF. In DNA, the CDR3 is TGTGCCAGCAGTGAGCCTCAGGGAAGGGTGGAGAATGAGCAGTTCTTC.